A selection of T cell receptor beta chains follows, all from one sample in a study of spatial heterogeneity in lung cancer. TCRdb re-analysed the 5' RACE reads in MiXCR, keeping a single row per CDR3 protein. The sample records under 85,000 distinct CDR3 sequences, approximately 8% being singletons. This sample comprised PBMCs, obtained at surgery. Source of these receptors: a male donor with early-stage non-small cell lung cancer. The CDR3 runs from the conserved cysteine through the conserved F or W. The D gene is left open where the match is weak. Size tells how often a clone was seen (once, few, many) or the class of an expanded clone, and some rows leave it out.

V gene,clone size,D gene,J gene,CDR3 protein,CDR3 DNA
TRBV11-3,few,-,TRBJ1-1,CASSLRVGGTRPEAFF,TGTGCCAGCAGCTTAAGAGTCGGGGGGACTCGTCCTGAAGCTTTCTTT
TRBV20-1,many,-,TRBJ2-3,CSARLHGAPSTDTQYF,TGCAGTGCTAGGCTTCACGGAGCGCCTAGCACAGATACGCAGTATTTT
TRBV27,many,-,TRBJ2-3,CASSSLYGQGTDTQYF,TGTGCCAGCAGCTCCCTCTACGGTCAGGGAACAGATACGCAGTATTTT
TRBV11-2,few,-,TRBJ1-1,CASIGTGSHMNTEAFF,TGTGCCAGCATCGGGACGGGGAGTCACATGAACACTGAAGCTTTCTTT
TRBV20-1,many,TRBD2,TRBJ2-2,CSARDGTSGDTGELFF,TGCAGTGCTAGAGATGGTACTAGCGGAGACACCGGGGAGCTGTTTTTT
TRBV20-1,few,-,TRBJ1-5,CSASQTGLDQPQHF,TGCAGTGCTAGCCAGACAGGACTCGATCAGCCCCAGCATTTT
TRBV14,-,-,TRBJ2-5,CASSFEAETQYF,TGTGCCAGCAGCTTCGAGGCAGAGACCCAGTACTTC
TRBV12-3/TRBV12-4,many,-,TRBJ1-1,CASSLSEVTEAFF,TGTGCCAGCAGTTTAAGTGAGGTAACTGAAGCTTTCTTT
TRBV29-1,many,TRBD2,TRBJ2-3,CSVEPAGGGDTQYF,TGCAGCGTTGAACCAGCGGGAGGAGGAGATACGCAGTATTTT
TRBV7-2,-,TRBD2,TRBJ2-1,CASSYLAGVLNEQFF,TGTGCCAGCAGCTACCTAGCGGGAGTCTTGAATGAGCAGTTCTTC
TRBV28,many,TRBD1,TRBJ1-5,CASSPGGVEGQFLKVF,TGTGCCAGCAGCCCCGGCGGAGTAGAGGGACAGTTTCTTAAGGTTTTT
TRBV6-6,-,-,TRBJ2-7,CASALESAGEQYF,TGTGCCAGCGCCTTGGAGAGTGCGGGCGAGCAGTACTTC
TRBV6-1,few,TRBD2,TRBJ2-5,CASSTALTLAGGETQYF,TGTGCCAGCAGTACCGCGCTTACCCTAGCGGGGGGGGAGACCCAGTACTTC